What follows is one TCR beta chain and its context. This specimen comes from a study of OX40 agonist ivuxolimab in advanced cancers. The table came from immunoSEQ multiplex PCR; TCRdb's copy has only in-frame clones and leaves some out. The table lists about 50,000 clones, 84% of them singletons. The CDR3 extends over 15 amino acids. J gave up 2 bases and V 5 bases, and 6 bases lay outside the gene matches. Germline V CDR1 and CDR2: LNHDA, SQIVND (reference sequence). Material: CD4+ or CD8+ T cells sorted from blood, obtained in a trial of the OX40 agonist ivuxolimab. The receptor comes from an adult with an advanced solid tumor such as melanoma, head and neck, liver or kidney cancer. The rearrangement joins TRBV19 to TRBJ2-7; 10 nucleotides align to TRBD1. CDR3 bases: TGTGCCAGTAGTCCCGGGACAGGGGACCCCTACGAGCAGTACTTC. Translating it yields CASSPGTGDPYEQYF.